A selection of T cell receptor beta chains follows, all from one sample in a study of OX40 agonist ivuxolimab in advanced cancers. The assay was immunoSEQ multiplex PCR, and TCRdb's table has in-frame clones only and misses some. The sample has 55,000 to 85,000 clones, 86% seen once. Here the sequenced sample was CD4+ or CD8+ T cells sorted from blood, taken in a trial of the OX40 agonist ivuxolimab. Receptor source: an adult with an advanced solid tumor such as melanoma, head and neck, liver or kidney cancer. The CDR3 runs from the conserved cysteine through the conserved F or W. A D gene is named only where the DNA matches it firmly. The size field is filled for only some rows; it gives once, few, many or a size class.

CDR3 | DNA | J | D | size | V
CASSQGTGARRGYTF | TGCGCCAGCAGCCAAGGGACAGGGGCGCGGCGGGGCTACACCTTC | TRBJ1-2 | TRBD1 | NA | TRBV4-3
CAISEPSGTRNEQFF | TGTGCCATCAGTGAGCCCTCCGGGACTAGAAATGAGCAGTTCTTC | TRBJ2-1 | TRBD2 | NA | TRBV10-3
CASSEAPTGISPLHF | TGTGCCAGCAGTGAAGCTCCGACAGGGATATCACCCCTCCACTTT | TRBJ1-6 | TRBD1 | NA | TRBV6-1
CASRQGYQETQYF | TGTGCCAGCAGACAGGGGTACCAAGAGACCCAGTACTTC | TRBJ2-5 | TRBD1 | NA | TRBV6-5
CASSSSGVFPQETQYF | TGCGCCAGCAGCTCCTCAGGGGTTTTCCCACAAGAGACCCAGTACTTC | TRBJ2-5 | NA | NA | TRBV4-1
CASAGNGELFF | TGTGCCAGCGCAGGGAACGGGGAGCTGTTTTTT | TRBJ2-2 | NA | NA | TRBV25-1
CASSPSRDAWTQYF | TGTGCCAGCAGCCCGTCCCGGGACGCGTGGACCCAGTACTTC | TRBJ2-5 | NA | NA | TRBV5-4
CASSFLNQPQHF | TGTGCCAGCAGTTTCCTCAATCAGCCCCAGCATTTT | TRBJ1-5 | NA | NA | TRBV28
CASSRGQGLLGELFF | TGTGCCAGCTCCAGGGGACAGGGGCTGCTCGGGGAGCTGTTTTTT | TRBJ2-2 | TRBD1 | NA | TRBV7-3
CASSQVSLAGIETQYF | TGCGCCAGCAGCCAAGTATCACTAGCGGGGATAGAGACCCAGTACTTC | TRBJ2-5 | TRBD2 | NA | TRBV4-1
CASSQGRQFF | TGCGCCAGCAGCCAAGGACGTCAGTTCTTC | TRBJ2-1 | NA | few | TRBV4-1
CASSKGAYQETQYF | TGTGCCAGTAGTAAGGGGGCCTACCAAGAGACCCAGTACTTC | TRBJ2-5 | TRBD1 | NA | TRBV19
CASSLELTGELFF | TGCGCCAGCAGCTTGGAGTTGACCGGGGAGCTGTTTTTT | TRBJ2-2 | NA | NA | TRBV5-1
CATSISGGAGIETQYF | TGTGCCACCAGCATTAGCGGGGGGGCCGGCATAGAGACCCAGTACTTC | TRBJ2-5 | TRBD2 | NA | TRBV15
CASRTGLNTEAFF | TGTGCCAGTAGGACAGGTTTAAACACTGAAGCTTTCTTT | TRBJ1-1 | TRBD1 | NA | TRBV6-5
CASTRTGRLQPQHF | TGTGCCAGCACTCGGACAGGCAGGCTACAGCCCCAGCATTTT | TRBJ1-5 | TRBD1 | once | TRBV28
CASSLPGGDYGYTF | TGCGCCAGCAGCTTGCCAGGGGGCGACTATGGCTACACCTTC | TRBJ1-2 | TRBD1 | NA | TRBV5-1
CASRNPGLEETQYF | TGTGCCAGCAGAAACCCGGGACTAGAAGAGACCCAGTACTTC | TRBJ2-5 | TRBD2 | NA | TRBV6-6
CASSLDGGGTQYF | TGTGCCAGCAGCTTGGATGGCGGGGGGACCCAGTACTTC | TRBJ2-5 | TRBD2 | NA | TRBV5-4
CASRPGQGGQPQHF | TGTGCCAGTAGACCAGGACAGGGAGGTCAGCCCCAGCATTTT | TRBJ1-5 | TRBD1 | once | TRBV19
CASSQVPTGANNSPLHF | TGTGCCAGCAGCCAAGTACCCACAGGGGCTAATAATTCACCCCTCCACTTT | TRBJ1-6 | TRBD1 | few | TRBV4-2
CAWSDGLAASTDTQYF | TGTGCCTGGAGTGACGGGCTAGCGGCGAGCACAGATACGCAGTATTTT | TRBJ2-3 | TRBD2 | NA | TRBV30
CASSFRGYEDEQYF | TGTGCCAGCAGTTTCAGGGGTTATGAGGACGAGCAGTACTTC | TRBJ2-7 | NA | NA | TRBV28
CASTLPGGSEAFF | TGTGCCAGCACACTACCGGGGGGCTCTGAAGCTTTCTTT | TRBJ1-1 | NA | NA | TRBV28
CASRNEGEQYF | TGTGCCAGCCGGAACGAGGGCGAGCAGTACTTC | TRBJ2-7 | NA | NA | TRBV19
CASSLAPEQETQYF | TGTGCCAGCAGCTTAGCGCCTGAACAAGAGACCCAGTACTTC | TRBJ2-5 | NA | NA | TRBV11-2
CASSESTVEAYEQYF | TGCGCCAGCAGTGAGTCGACAGTCGAGGCCTACGAGCAGTACTTC | TRBJ2-7 | NA | few | TRBV10-2
CASQLPGQAYEQYF | TGTGCCAGCCAATTACCGGGACAGGCCTACGAGCAGTACTTC | TRBJ2-7 | TRBD1 | NA | TRBV28